This T cell receptor (beta chain) was sequenced for a study of untreated major depressive disorder. V lost 1 base, J lost 6 bases, and 15 bases lay in between. CDR1 is SGHTA and CDR2 is FQGNSA in the germline V gene. This CDR3 is built from 15 residues. Typically roughly 95% of enriched cells were CD4+. About this clone: Antigen: not known.

Study outcomes and limitations: Three preselected Vbeta families were the sole sequencing comparisons. CD4+ T cells from depressed patients used TRBV05-01 (Vbeta 5.1) more often than controls.

TCRdb's table, derived via immunoSEQ multiplex PCR, lists solely in-frame clones and lacks some. The sample has 10,000 to 15,000 clones, around nine tenths seen once. The sequence was obtained from a woman aged 25 to 39 with major depressive disorder. The sequenced sample consisted of CD4+ T cells from PBMCs. The rearrangement uses TRBV7-2 and TRBJ1-2; perhaps TRBD1 as D (5 bases). CDR3: CASSLENRGSNGYTF. CDR3 DNA sequence: TGTGCCAGCAGCTTAGAGAATAGGGGCAGTAATGGCTACACCTTC.